This is a list of T cell receptor beta chains from one sample in a study of CD8+CD57+ T cells in acquired aplastic anemia. TCRdb reprocessed the reads via MiXCR and lists one record per CDR3 protein. The sample holds a few hundred thousand distinct CDR3 sequences, 61% seen once. The sample taken for sequencing was sorted CD4+, CD8+, or CD8+CD57+ T cells (not recorded which) from PBMCs. These receptors were obtained from a human donor in good health. Each CDR3 is given with its conserved first and last residue. A D gene is named only where the DNA matches it firmly. For some rows the clone size is stated as once, few or many, or as a class when expanded; others skip it.

TRBV2	-	TRBJ2-3	-	12	TGTGCCAGCAGCTTAGCTGGACTAACGCAGTATTTT	CASSLAGLTQYF
TRBV20-1	-	TRBJ2-7	-	12	TGCAGTGCTAGGCTACGGGGATACGAGCAGTACTTC	CSARLRGYEQYF
TRBV11-2	-	TRBJ2-7	-	15	TGTGCCAGCAGCGTTGCCGAACTAGCATACTACGAGCAGTACTTC	CASSVAELAYYEQYF
TRBV19	-	TRBJ2-1	many	14	TGTGCCAGTATCGGGGACAATCCCTACAATGAGCAGTTCTTC	CASIGDNPYNEQFF
TRBV10-3	-	TRBJ2-7	-	17	TGTGCCATCCAACTCCGAGAGGGACCTAGTAAGACCTACGAGCAGTACTTC	CAIQLREGPSKTYEQYF
TRBV7-6	-	TRBJ2-7	many	12	TGTGCCAGCAGCCCAACCACCTACGAGCAGTACTTC	CASSPTTYEQYF
TRBV5-1	TRBD1	TRBJ1-1	-	11	TGCGCCAGAAGGGGGCCGGGTGAAGCTTTCTTT	CARRGPGEAFF
TRBV18	-	TRBJ2-5	-	12	TGTGCCAGCTCACCCGACCAAGAGACCCAGTACTTC	CASSPDQETQYF
TRBV5-1	TRBD2	TRBJ2-7	-	16	TGCGCCAGCAGCTTGGTATTAACTAGCGGGGCGTACGAGCGGTACTTC	CASSLVLTSGAYERYF
TRBV19	-	TRBJ1-1	-	14	TGTGCCAGTAGTATGCAGCGGTTGAACACTGAAGCTTTCTTT	CASSMQRLNTEAFF
TRBV7-9	TRBD1	TRBJ2-7	-	13	TGTGCCGTCTCCGGGACAGACCTCTACGAGCAGTACTTC	CAVSGTDLYEQYF
TRBV5-4	-	TRBJ2-1	-	15	TGTGCCAGCAGCTTGGGGGACACGGGATTCGGTGAGCAGTTCTTC	CASSLGDTGFGEQFF
TRBV20-1	TRBD1	TRBJ2-7	once	16	TGCAGTGTACCGTTGGGGGGGGGACAGGGTAACCCCGAGCAGTACTTC	CSVPLGGGQGNPEQYF
TRBV9	TRBD1	TRBJ1-5	many	17	TGTGCCAGCAGCGTAGCCTACACTCACAGGGGGGATCAGCCCCAGCATTTT	CASSVAYTHRGDQPQHF
TRBV11-2	TRBD1	TRBJ1-6	many	17	TGTGCCAGCAGCTTAGGTCCGGACAGGGGCTGGGGTTCACCCCTCCACTTT	CASSLGPDRGWGSPLHF
TRBV15	-	TRBJ1-2	few	12	TGTGCCACCAGCAGAGCCCTGGGCGGCTACACCTTC	CATSRALGGYTF
TRBV15	-	TRBJ2-3	-	16	TGTGCCACCAGCAGTGTCCGGGACCGGAGCACAGATACGCAGTATTTT	CATSSVRDRSTDTQYF
TRBV20-1	TRBD1	TRBJ1-5	few	14	TGCAGTGTCATACCGACAGGGCGGGGGCAGCCCCAGCATTTT	CSVIPTGRGQPQHF
TRBV6-6	TRBD1	TRBJ2-5	few	14	TGTGCCAGCAGTTCCGGACAGGGCTGGGAGACCCAGTACTTC	CASSSGQGWETQYF
TRBV12-3/TRBV12-4	-	TRBJ1-1	many	17	TGTGCCAGCAGTTTGGAGCTGGTTAGATCCGAGAACACTGAAGCTTTCTTT	CASSLELVRSENTEAFF
TRBV29-1	-	TRBJ2-7	-	11	TGCAGCGTTCAAGCAAACTACGAGCAGTACTTC	CSVQANYEQYF
TRBV4-3	-	TRBJ1-1	-	13	TGCGCCAGCAGCCAAGCAACCAACACTGAAGCTTTCTTT	CASSQATNTEAFF
TRBV5-1	TRBD2	TRBJ2-1	many	20	TGCGCCAGCGGCGGGACGGCGAGTAAGGTGATAGCGGGAGTTTACAATGAGCAGTTCTTC	CASGGTASKVIAGVYNEQFF
TRBV12-3/TRBV12-4	-	TRBJ2-7	-	16	TGTGCCAGCAGTTTACAGGGGCTTGTGAGCTCCTACGAGCAGTACTTC	CASSLQGLVSSYEQYF
TRBV5-5	TRBD2	TRBJ2-3	-	17	TGTGCCAGTCAGCTCTCCCTTAGCGGGGGGGGCACAGATACGCAGTATTTT	CASQLSLSGGGTDTQYF
TRBV12-5	-	TRBJ2-1	many	15	TGTGCTAGTGGTTTGGTAGAGAGCTCCTACAATGAGCAGTTCTTC	CASGLVESSYNEQFF
TRBV7-9	TRBD2	TRBJ2-7	-	16	TGTGCCAGCAGTCTGGGACTAGCGGGGGGGCCCGATGAGCAGTACTTC	CASSLGLAGGPDEQYF
TRBV19	TRBD2	TRBJ2-7	-	15	TGTGCCAGTAAGAGTAGCGGGAGGGCCTTCGACGAGCAGTACTTC	CASKSSGRAFDEQYF
TRBV29-1	TRBD2	TRBJ2-3	-	15	TGCAGCGTTGAACTAGCGGGGGACGGATCAGATACGCAGTATTTT	CSVELAGDGSDTQYF
TRBV7-2	TRBD1	TRBJ1-2	few	14	TGTGCCAGCAGAAGACCGGGACAGGGGTATGGCTACACCTTC	CASRRPGQGYGYTF
TRBV5-4	-	TRBJ2-5	few	14	TGTGCCAGCAGCTTGTTGGGCGGAGGAGAGACCCAGTACTTC	CASSLLGGGETQYF
TRBV2	-	TRBJ1-6	-	15	TGTGCCAGCAGGGGGGGCAGTGTCGCAAATTCACCCCTCCACTTT	CASRGGSVANSPLHF
TRBV10-3	-	TRBJ1-1	-	14	TGTGCCACCGTCGGAAGCAGTATACCTATTGAAGCTTTCTTT	CATVGSSIPIEAFF
TRBV11-2	-	TRBJ2-3	few	17	TGTGCCAGCAGCTTAGCGCGTGGGGGACTTCGCACAGATACGCAGTATTTT	CASSLARGGLRTDTQYF
TRBV6-1	-	TRBJ1-3	once	12	TGTGCCAGCAGTGAAAATAGAGACACCATATATTTT	CASSENRDTIYF
TRBV7-3	TRBD2	TRBJ2-2	many	17	TGTGCCAGCAGCTGGACGGGGGGATCTTTAAACACCGGGGAGCTGTTTTTT	CASSWTGGSLNTGELFF
TRBV29-1	-	TRBJ2-1	-	10	TGCAGCGTTGACGAGAATGAGCAGTTCTTC	CSVDENEQFF
TRBV19	-	TRBJ1-2	-	11	TGTGCCAGCAGCCAGAGGCAGGGCTACACCTTC	CASSQRQGYTF
TRBV10-3	-	TRBJ2-3	-	16	TGTGCCATCAGTGATCCCTTGGTTGGAGGAACAGATACGCAGTATTTT	CAISDPLVGGTDTQYF
TRBV7-6	TRBD1	TRBJ1-2	-	13	TGTGCCAGCAGCTTAGTAGGGGGCAGGAGCTACACCTTC	CASSLVGGRSYTF
TRBV5-6	-	TRBJ2-4	-	16	TGTGCCAGCAGCTCGGTCCCGGGACTAGCCAAAAACATTCAGTACTTC	CASSSVPGLAKNIQYF
TRBV9	TRBD1	TRBJ1-4	many	15	TGTGCCAGCAGCGTAGGACAGGGGGCAGGGGAAAAACTGTTTTTT	CASSVGQGAGEKLFF
TRBV2	TRBD1	TRBJ2-1	-	15	TGTGCCAGCAGTGATGGACAGGGGGTTGACAATGAGCAGTTCTTC	CASSDGQGVDNEQFF
TRBV5-6	-	TRBJ2-7	-	15	TGTGCCAGCAGCTTACTGGTCAGGCAGCACTACGAGCAGTACTTC	CASSLLVRQHYEQYF
TRBV9	-	TRBJ2-1	many	12	TGTGCCAGCAGCGTCCGGGCGGATGAGCAGTTCTTC	CASSVRADEQFF
TRBV7-3	-	TRBJ1-3	few	13	TGTGCCAGCAGCTCTGGGGCAGGAAACACCATATATTTT	CASSSGAGNTIYF
TRBV29-1	TRBD1	TRBJ1-1	-	14	TGCAGCGTGACAGGGGGCGGGGGGTACACTGAAGCTTTCTTT	CSVTGGGGYTEAFF
TRBV20-1	TRBD2	TRBJ2-7	-	15	TGCAGTGCTAGAGCCAGCGGGGACGCGGTCGGGGAGCAGTACTTC	CSARASGDAVGEQYF
TRBV19	-	TRBJ1-2	-	11	TGTGCCAGTACCGTCGGGAGCTCCTACACCTTC	CASTVGSSYTF
TRBV2	-	TRBJ2-7	few	12	TGTGCCAGCAGTTACAGCTTTGGGGAGCAGTACTTC	CASSYSFGEQYF
TRBV5-1	-	TRBJ1-5	-	13	TGCGCCAGCAGGGCGGGAAGCAATCAGCCCCAGCATTTT	CASRAGSNQPQHF
TRBV12-3/TRBV12-4	TRBD2	TRBJ2-7	few	12	TGTGCCAGCAGTTTTGGGGGAGGGGAGCAGTACTTC	CASSFGGGEQYF
TRBV19	-	TRBJ1-1	-	14	TGTGCCAGTACGGTGTCGATGGTGAACACTGAAGCTTTCTTT	CASTVSMVNTEAFF